This TCR beta chain was retrieved from a study of T cells in Graves' hyperthyroidism and ophthalmopathy (dated by TCRdb to the late 2010s). Study-wide context: Peripheral blood was sampled at the time of initial diagnosis, prior to any treatment. According to the paper, TCR Vbeta CDR3 sequencing was carried out on approximately 140 peripheral blood samples, which came from some 41 ophthalmopathy, 75 or so hyperthyroidism and roughly 17 progressor patients. Whether ophthalmopathy could be predicted prospectively was tested in an independent validation cohort made up of under 20 hyperthyroidism patients plus 17 patients who later progressed to ophthalmopathy. To identify TCR V-J signatures that set the groups apart, the researchers used a discovery cohort of 100 patients, made up of 40 to 45 with Graves' ophthalmopathy and about 55 with stable Graves' hyperthyroidism. Following sampling, methimazole starting at 30 mg daily was given to hyperthyroidism patients, and high-dose intravenous methylprednisolone was given to ophthalmopathy patients. In more than 5 Graves' hyperthyroidism patients, the study also compared T-cell repertoires from thyroid tissue with T-cell repertoires from blood. The 100 or so discovery patients were randomly divided into training and test sets at a 7:3 ratio.

The CDR3 numbers 14 residues from cysteine through phenylalanine. Kept here is only the CDR3 DNA, which spans 42 bases and is read in frame from base 1. V sheds 8 bases and J sheds 0 bases, leaving 10 bases between their ends. TCR beta CDR3 regions were amplified from RNA transcripts. The TCR CDR3 was subjected to a first round of RT-PCR using the HTBI primer set and the Qiagen OneStep RT-PCR kit. Libraries were constructed in a second round of multiplex PCR, after which size selection and purification were carried out. Libraries were sequenced paired-end with 100 bp reads on an Illumina HiSeq2000. The paper's processing steps were these. SOAPnuke was used to process the raw data, removing reads that contained adapters or uncalled bases, had a mean Phred below 15, or lacked an exact match to the constant primer or identifier. High-quality paired reads were merged with COPE v1.2.5, and unique nucleotide sequences were defined as clonotypes. Clonotypes were aligned to IMGT TRBV, TRBD and TRBJ reference segments using MiTCR v1.1. Analysis was restricted to V-J combinations with a frequency above 0.0001, which covered roughly 99% of repertoires. A TCS score was defined as the ratio between F50 (clonal expansion) and ExV (chaos), using BLOSUM62-based TCRdist between CDR3 peptides within each V-J. Welch's t-statistics and random forest reduced several hundred V-J features to about 12, which were used in a naive Bayes classifier (R e1071). TCRdb ran its own pipeline on the public reads, namely fastp trimming at Q25 and MiXCR clone calling, and kept in-frame beta chains. Rows merge per CDR3 protein into single entries with the most common DNA and genes. The V and J calls and clone size are TCRdb's, not the authors'. This sample holds 500,000 to 800,000 distinct CDR3 sequences; 13% to 15% were observed only once. Roughly an eighth of the sample is in the top ten clones.

Ophthalmopathy patients had moderately to severely active disease, with a Clinical Activity Score of 3 or more, a NOSPECS grade of 4 or more, and a disease duration of less than 3 months. Patients with uncontrolled infections, other autoimmune diseases, pregnancy or lactation were excluded. Diagnoses were based on clinical symptoms, serum thyroxine and TRAb, thyroid ultrasound and orbital computed tomography. PBMCs were isolated from 10 ml of fresh peripheral blood by Ficoll-Paque density gradient centrifugation. Total RNA was extracted with Trizol reagent, and quality was checked on an Agilent 2100 Bioanalyzer. Overall results and qualifications from the work: Sample size was not statistically predetermined, and investigators were not blinded to group allocation. During validation, the model predicted progression to ophthalmopathy a median of around 7 months ahead of onset, with more than 60% sensitivity and about 72% specificity. Most expanded thyroid clonotypes (frequency above 0.001) were also found in blood, which suggests that blood repertoires may mirror thyroid immune responses. In cross-validation, a model built on a 13 V-J signature told ophthalmopathy apart from stable hyperthyroidism with less than 90% sensitivity and roughly 83% specificity, and in testing the same model reached 80%/75%.

Turning to this clonotype: No antigen is known for it. Base-call qualities are not available, and no considerably larger clone is one nucleotide away.

The sequence is built from TRBV12-3 or TRBV12-4 and TRBJ1-4, with the D gene not clear enough to name. Sequencing input: blood. The sequence was obtained from a woman in her 50s with Graves' ophthalmopathy. The base sequence is TGTGCCAGCGGCCCCCAAGCAACTAATGAAAAACTGTTTTTT. This translates into CASGPQATNEKLFF.